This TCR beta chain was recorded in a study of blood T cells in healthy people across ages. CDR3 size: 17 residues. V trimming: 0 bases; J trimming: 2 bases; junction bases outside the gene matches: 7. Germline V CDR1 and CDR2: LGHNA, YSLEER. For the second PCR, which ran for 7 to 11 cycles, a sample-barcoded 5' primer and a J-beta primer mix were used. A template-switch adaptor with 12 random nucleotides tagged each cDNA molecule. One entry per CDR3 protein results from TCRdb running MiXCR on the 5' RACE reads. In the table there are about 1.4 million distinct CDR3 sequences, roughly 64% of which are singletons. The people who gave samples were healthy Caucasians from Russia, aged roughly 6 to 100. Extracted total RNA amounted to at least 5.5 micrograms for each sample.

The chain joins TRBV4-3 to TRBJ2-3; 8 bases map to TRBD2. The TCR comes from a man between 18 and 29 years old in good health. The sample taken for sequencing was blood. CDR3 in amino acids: CASSQDLTSGFTDTQYF. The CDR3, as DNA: TGCGCCAGCAGCCAAGATTTAACTAGCGGTTTCACAGATACGCAGTATTTT.